The TCR beta chain under discussion was sequenced for a study of blood T cell repertoires in COVID-19. At the level of the study: Italy, Spain and the United States were the sources of the convalescent and acute COVID-19 samples. Sample material is recorded as cDNA or gDNA derived from T cells, B-cell-depleted T cells, or PBMCs.

Repertoires were generated with immunoSEQ multiplex PCR, while TCRdb's copy carries only in-frame clones and drops some. Of under 250,000 clones in the sample, around 85% were seen once. Trimming cost V 8 bases and J 6 bases, with 8 bases left between them. Germline-derived CDR1 and CDR2 are SNHLY and FYNNEI. The CDR3 is 10 amino acids. This receptor was taken from a man older than 75 with acute or convalescent COVID-19. The specimen sequenced was peripheral blood. The J gene is TRBJ2-7, the V gene TRBV2, with D perhaps matching TRBD2 (7 bases). The CDR3 nucleotides read TGTGCCAGCCGGGGGGCCGAGCAGTACTTC. Its protein product is CASRGAEQYF.